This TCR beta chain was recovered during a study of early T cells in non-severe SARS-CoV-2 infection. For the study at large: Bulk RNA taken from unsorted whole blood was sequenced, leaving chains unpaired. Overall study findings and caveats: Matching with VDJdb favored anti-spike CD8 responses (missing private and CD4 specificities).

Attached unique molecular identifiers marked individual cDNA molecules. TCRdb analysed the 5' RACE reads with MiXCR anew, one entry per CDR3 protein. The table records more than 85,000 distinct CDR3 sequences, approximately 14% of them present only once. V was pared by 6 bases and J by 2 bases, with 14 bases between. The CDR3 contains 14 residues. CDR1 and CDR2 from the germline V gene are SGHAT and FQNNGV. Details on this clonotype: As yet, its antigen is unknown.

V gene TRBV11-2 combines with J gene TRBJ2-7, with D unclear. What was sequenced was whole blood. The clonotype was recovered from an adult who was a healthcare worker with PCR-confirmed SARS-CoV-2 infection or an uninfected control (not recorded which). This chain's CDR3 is CASSSLSVTYEQYF. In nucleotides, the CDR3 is TGTGCCAGCAGTTCATTGTCAGTCACCTACGAGCAGTACTTC.